This T cell receptor beta chain is from a study of human T cells and chemical hapten exposure. As for the study in general: An area of 2 cm by 2 cm on upper inner arm skin received 2% DPC for sensitization. General study findings and limits: PT1 expanded TCR numbers tracked positively with patch test score.

Germline lookup yields CDR1 SQVTM and CDR2 ANQGSEA. The CDR3 has 13 amino acids. Trimming took 6 bases from V and 5 from J, leaving 17 bases between them. Authors' methods: Sample TCR totals centred on a median of approximately 96,000, ranging roughly 20,000 to 690,600. TCRdb redid the calling of the RACE reads with MiXCR, one entry per CDR3 protein. TCRdb, not the authors, supplied the V and J calls. The sample has fewer than 200,000 distinct CDR3 sequences, under 35% seen once; the top ten hold 2.9%. The time point was: pre-sensitization, week 0. The treatment: therapeutic diphenylcyclopropenone sensitization with weekly scalp DPC. Investigators collected blood before applying each patch test. A few counts support this clonotype. Antigen: not known.

The receptor was isolated from a woman aged 30 to 39 with alopecia areata. Some clones in this sample may be carry-over from other donors' samples. The chain carries TRBV29-1 and TRBJ2-7; TRBD1 is a possible D gene (5 bases). The input for sequencing was whole blood, taken in connection with sensitization to the hapten diphenylcyclopropenone (DPC). The CDR3 coding sequence is TGCAGCGTCGCCACGACAGAGGATAACGAGCAGTACTTC. This translates into CSVATTEDNEQYF.